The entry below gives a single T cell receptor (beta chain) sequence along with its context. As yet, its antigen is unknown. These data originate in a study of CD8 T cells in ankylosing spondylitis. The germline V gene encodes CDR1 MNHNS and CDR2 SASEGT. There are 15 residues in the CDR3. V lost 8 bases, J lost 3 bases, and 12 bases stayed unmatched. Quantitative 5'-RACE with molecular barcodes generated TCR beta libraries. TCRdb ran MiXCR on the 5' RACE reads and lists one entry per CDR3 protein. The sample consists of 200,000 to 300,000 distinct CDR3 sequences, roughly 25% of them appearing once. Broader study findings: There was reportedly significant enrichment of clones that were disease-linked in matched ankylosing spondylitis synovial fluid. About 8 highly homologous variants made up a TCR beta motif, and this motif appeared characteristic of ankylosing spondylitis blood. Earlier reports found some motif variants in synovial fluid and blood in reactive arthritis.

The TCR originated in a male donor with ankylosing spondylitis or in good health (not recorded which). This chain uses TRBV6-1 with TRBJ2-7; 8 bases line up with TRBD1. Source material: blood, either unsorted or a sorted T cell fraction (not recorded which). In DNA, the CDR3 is TGTGCCAGCTTGGGGGGCTCGGGACAGGACTACGAGCAGTACTTC. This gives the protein CASLGGSGQDYEQYF.